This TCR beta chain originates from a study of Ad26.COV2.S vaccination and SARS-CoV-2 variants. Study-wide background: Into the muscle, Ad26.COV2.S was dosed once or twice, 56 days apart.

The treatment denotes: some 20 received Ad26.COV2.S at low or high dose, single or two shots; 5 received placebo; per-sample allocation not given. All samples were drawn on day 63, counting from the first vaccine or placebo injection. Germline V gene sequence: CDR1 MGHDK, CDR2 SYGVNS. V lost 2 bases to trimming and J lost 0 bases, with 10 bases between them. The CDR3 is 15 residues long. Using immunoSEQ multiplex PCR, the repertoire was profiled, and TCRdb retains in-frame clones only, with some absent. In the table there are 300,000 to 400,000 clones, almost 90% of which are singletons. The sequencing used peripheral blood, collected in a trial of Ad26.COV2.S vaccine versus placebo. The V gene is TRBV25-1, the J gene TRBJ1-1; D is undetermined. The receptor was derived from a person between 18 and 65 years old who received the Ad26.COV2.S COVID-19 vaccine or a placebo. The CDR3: CASSERGPMNTEAFF. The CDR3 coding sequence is TGTGCCAGCAGTGAAAGAGGGCCCATGAACACTGAAGCTTTCTTT.